The rows below give T cell receptor beta chains drawn from one sample of a study of siplizumab effects on memory and regulatory T cells. Libraries were prepared by immunoSEQ multiplex PCR; TCRdb keeps only in-frame clonotypes and omits some of them. The profile shows some 100,000 clones, around 97% of them singletons. The sequenced sample consisted of naive CD4+ T cells sorted from blood. The receptors were gathered from a human donor in good health. The CDR3 runs from the conserved cysteine through the conserved F or W. D genes are given only for firm matches. The size entry is marked missing in some rows and otherwise reads once, few, many or a size class.

abundance	v_gene	j_gene	d_gene	CDR3nt	CDR3aa
NA	TRBV6-5	TRBJ1-3	TRBD1	TGTGCCAGCAGCCCTGGACAGGGAACTGGAAACACCATATATTTT	CASSPGQGTGNTIYF
NA	TRBV15	TRBJ2-1	TRBD1	TGTGCCACCAGCAGGATCCCGGGACAGTACAATGAGCAGTTCTTC	CATSRIPGQYNEQFF
NA	TRBV5-1	TRBJ2-3	NA	TGCGCCAGCAGCTTGCAATCAGATACGCAGTATTTT	CASSLQSDTQYF
NA	TRBV6-5	TRBJ1-3	NA	TGTGCCAGCAGTTACTCATCCCCGGACTCTGGAAACACCATATATTTT	CASSYSSPDSGNTIYF
NA	TRBV15	TRBJ2-5	NA	TGTGCCACCAGCAGATCCCTGACTGGGCTCCAAGAGACCCAGTACTTC	CATSRSLTGLQETQYF
once	TRBV5-8	TRBJ2-7	NA	TGTGCCAGCAGCTTGGAGGTGCAGTACTTC	CASSLEVQYF
NA	TRBV7-2	TRBJ1-2	NA	TGTGCCAGCACCCTGGACACTTACAACTATGGCTACACCTTC	CASTLDTYNYGYTF
NA	TRBV29-1	TRBJ2-7	NA	TGCAGCGTTAAACAGGGAACCTACGAGCAGTACTTC	CSVKQGTYEQYF
NA	TRBV28	TRBJ2-7	NA	TGTGCCGATGGAGGCAGGACTTACGAGCAGTACTTC	CADGGRTYEQYF
NA	TRBV6-1	TRBJ1-4	NA	TGTGCCAGCAGTGAAGGCCGGCGGTTTAATGAAAAACTGTTTTTT	CASSEGRRFNEKLFF
NA	TRBV5-1	TRBJ2-7	TRBD2	TGCGCCAGCAGCGCGGTAGCGGGGGGTCTAGGCGAGCAGTACTTC	CASSAVAGGLGEQYF
NA	TRBV4-3	TRBJ2-2	NA	TGCGCCAGCAGCCAAGACGGGGGGCGATGGACCGGGGAGCTGTTTTTT	CASSQDGGRWTGELFF
once	TRBV5-1	TRBJ2-5	NA	TGCGCCAGCAGCTTGGGTCTCTTGGAGACCCAGTACTTC	CASSLGLLETQYF
NA	TRBV14	TRBJ2-5	NA	TGTGCCAGCAGCTCCTTTCGCGGGGCGTGGGATGAGACCCAGTACTTC	CASSSFRGAWDETQYF
once	TRBV5-6	TRBJ1-1	NA	TGTGCCAGCAGCTGGAGAGGGAGGGGCACTGAAGCTTTCTTT	CASSWRGRGTEAFF
NA	TRBV4-2	TRBJ2-1	NA	TGTGCCAGCAGCCAGGAGGGACGTAGCTCCTACAATGAGCAGTTCTTC	CASSQEGRSSYNEQFF
NA	TRBV9	TRBJ1-1	TRBD1	TGTGCCAGTGGACAGGGGCGCGGCTCAGGCGCTGAAGCTTTCTTT	CASGQGRGSGAEAFF
NA	TRBV12-5	TRBJ1-2	NA	TGTGCTAGTGGTTTGGTCCCGCAGGGAGCCAGAGGCGGCTACACCTTC	CASGLVPQGARGGYTF
NA	TRBV19	TRBJ1-5	TRBD1	TGTGCCAGTAGTAAAAAATCGACAGGGGGAACCAATCAGCCCCAGCATTTT	CASSKKSTGGTNQPQHF
NA	TRBV10-1	TRBJ2-7	NA	TGCGCCAGCAGTGAGGGGGGGCTCGGTAACTACGAGCAGTACTTC	CASSEGGLGNYEQYF
NA	TRBV6-6	TRBJ1-3	TRBD1	TGTGCCAGCAGAGACGCAGGGGGCTATCGGGGAAACACCATATATTTT	CASRDAGGYRGNTIYF
once	TRBV7-3	TRBJ2-3	NA	TGTGCCAGCAGCCCCTATACCACAGATACGCAGTATTTT	CASSPYTTDTQYF
NA	TRBV7-2	TRBJ1-6	NA	TGTGCCAGCAGCAAGGAGGGTTTCAATTCACCCCTCCACTTT	CASSKEGFNSPLHF
NA	TRBV5-1	TRBJ2-1	NA	TGCGCCAGCAGCTTGACACAATCCTACAATGAGCAGTTCTTC	CASSLTQSYNEQFF
NA	TRBV5-4	TRBJ2-3	TRBD2	TGTGCCAGCAGCTCCCCTAGCGGGGGGGCGACAGATACGCAGTATTTT	CASSSPSGGATDTQYF
NA	TRBV29-1	TRBJ1-1	TRBD1	TGCAGCGTCCGAAAGGGACAGGGGAACACTGAAGCTTTCTTT	CSVRKGQGNTEAFF
NA	TRBV5-4	TRBJ1-2	TRBD1	TGTGCCAGCAGCCTGGACAGGGTGAGCTACACCTTC	CASSLDRVSYTF
NA	TRBV19	TRBJ2-5	NA	TGTGCCAGTAACATCTGGGGTCGGGAGACCCAGTACTTC	CASNIWGRETQYF
NA	TRBV14	TRBJ1-6	NA	TGTGCCAGCAGCCAACCTTGGACAGCCAACTATAATTCACCCCTCCACTTT	CASSQPWTANYNSPLHF
NA	TRBV28	TRBJ2-7	NA	TGTGCCAGCAGTTTAGCAGGGTACGAGCAGTACTTC	CASSLAGYEQYF
NA	TRBV13	TRBJ2-5	TRBD2	TGTGCCAGCAGCCAAAGTGGCGGGGGGGCTTATGAGACCCAGTACTTC	CASSQSGGGAYETQYF
once	TRBV5-6	TRBJ1-5	TRBD1	TGTGCCAGCAGCTTGGGGACAGGGATGCAGCCCCAGCATTTT	CASSLGTGMQPQHF
NA	TRBV4-1	TRBJ1-1	NA	TGCGCCAGCAGCCAAGATTTGCGGGCCAGGAACACTGAAGCTTTCTTT	CASSQDLRARNTEAFF
NA	TRBV9	TRBJ2-7	TRBD1	TGTGCCAGCAGCGTAGAAGGGGGCGCGGACGAGCAGTACTTC	CASSVEGGADEQYF
NA	TRBV7-2	TRBJ1-6	NA	TGTGCCAGCAGCCCGGACTACTTTGATTCACCCCTCCACTTT	CASSPDYFDSPLHF
NA	TRBV28	TRBJ1-2	NA	TGTGCCAGCAGTCTTCCCGGCCTGACCCGACCCGGCTATGGCTACACCTTC	CASSLPGLTRPGYGYTF
NA	TRBV9	TRBJ2-5	TRBD2	TGTGCCAGCAGCGTAGGGCGAGCGGGGGGGCTGAAGACCCAGTACTTC	CASSVGRAGGLKTQYF
NA	TRBV9	TRBJ2-1	TRBD2	TGTGCCAGCAGCGCCCAAACGTGGGGGGGGGATGAGCAGTTCTTC	CASSAQTWGGDEQFF
NA	TRBV6-1	TRBJ1-5	NA	TGTGCCAGCAGTGTAGGTTTAGGTATTAGGGTAAGCAATCAGCCCCAGCATTTT	CASSVGLGIRVSNQPQHF
NA	TRBV19	TRBJ1-5	NA	TGTGCCAGTAGTATGGCCCGATACAATCAGCCCCAGCATTTT	CASSMARYNQPQHF
NA	TRBV29-1	TRBJ1-4	NA	TGCAGCGTTGCGGGTTCAACTAATGAAAAACTGTTTTTT	CSVAGSTNEKLFF
NA	TRBV5-1	TRBJ2-1	NA	NA	CASSFGPGGSEQFF
NA	TRBV20-1	TRBJ2-5	NA	TGCAGTGCTAGAGAGGAGACCCAGTACTTC	CSAREETQYF
NA	TRBV19	TRBJ2-2	TRBD1	TGTGCCAGTATGATGGTTCGGACAGGGGGCACCGGGGAGCTGTTTTTT	CASMMVRTGGTGELFF
NA	TRBV5-1	TRBJ2-4	NA	TGCGCCAGCAGCTTGGGAGGTTCCAAAAACATTCAGTACTTC	CASSLGGSKNIQYF
NA	TRBV7-2	TRBJ2-3	NA	TGTGCCAGCAGCTTAGTTGGCACAGATACGCAGTATTTT	CASSLVGTDTQYF
once	TRBV30	TRBJ2-2	TRBD1	TGTGCCTGGAGTTTAGACCGCTGGACAGGGCTGGGCGGGGAGCTGTTTTTT	CAWSLDRWTGLGGELFF
NA	TRBV18	TRBJ2-7	NA	TGTGCCAGCTCACCCCTCGGAAACGAATTAGCTTACGAGCAGTACTTC	CASSPLGNELAYEQYF
NA	TRBV6-6	TRBJ2-6	NA	TGTGCCAGCAGCCTTCCCGGCTCTGGGGCCAACGTCCTGACTTTC	CASSLPGSGANVLTF
NA	TRBV19	TRBJ2-5	NA	TGTGCCAGTAGTAGGGCAGCGGAGACCCAGTACTTC	CASSRAAETQYF
NA	TRBV19	TRBJ2-2	NA	TGTGCCAGTAGGTCCGCGGGCAACACCGGGGAGCTGTTTTTT	CASRSAGNTGELFF
NA	TRBV7-9	TRBJ1-2	NA	TGTGCCAGCAGCCTACTCGGAGCAGAGGGTGGCTACACCTTC	CASSLLGAEGGYTF
NA	TRBV28	TRBJ1-5	NA	TGTGCCAGCAGTTTTGGGTTTTCGCCCCAGCATTTT	CASSFGFSPQHF
once	TRBV6-5	TRBJ1-2	NA	TGTGCCAGCACCAGGGACAACTATGGCTACACCTTC	CASTRDNYGYTF
NA	TRBV7-3	TRBJ1-1	NA	TGTGCCAGCAGCTCACAGGAGGGGACTGAAGCTTTCTTT	CASSSQEGTEAFF
NA	TRBV27	TRBJ1-3	NA	TGTGCCAGCAGTGACCTTAGGGGTGGAAACACCATATATTTT	CASSDLRGGNTIYF
NA	TRBV19	TRBJ1-1	NA	TGTGCCAGTAGCCTGACAGGTGAAGCTTTCTTT	CASSLTGEAFF
NA	TRBV19	TRBJ1-4	NA	TGTGCCAGTAGGTCTGGGAGATTGGGGGATGAAAAACTGTTTTTT	CASRSGRLGDEKLFF
once	TRBV2	TRBJ2-7	TRBD1	TGTGCCAGCAGCGGACAGGCCTACGAGCAGTACTTC	CASSGQAYEQYF
NA	TRBV7-9	TRBJ1-6	NA	TGTGCCGGACGGGACGGACATTCACCCCTCCACTTT	CAGRDGHSPLHF